The clone carrying this TCR beta chain appeared many times. Amplified TCR beta CDR3 regions came from RNA transcripts. The TCR CDR3 first-round RT-PCR relied on the HTBI primer set. TCRdb re-analysed the multiplex PCR reads in MiXCR, keeping a single row per CDR3 protein. This sample has about 720,000 distinct CDR3 sequences, with about 17% found just once. The source of the sample is a study of T cells in Graves' hyperthyroidism and ophthalmopathy. The CDR3 extends over 12 amino acids. V dropped 5 bases and J dropped 11 bases, with 12 bases sitting between them. Germline lookup yields CDR1 SGHAT and CDR2 FQNNGV.

The gene calls are TRBV11-2 and TRBJ1-4, with no clear D. The TCR originated in a woman in her forties or fifties with Graves' hyperthyroidism that later progressed to Graves' ophthalmopathy. The sequenced material came from blood. The CDR3 nucleotides read TGTGCCAGCAGCCTATCATTCGGGAAACTGTTTTTT. Encoded protein: CASSLSFGKLFF.